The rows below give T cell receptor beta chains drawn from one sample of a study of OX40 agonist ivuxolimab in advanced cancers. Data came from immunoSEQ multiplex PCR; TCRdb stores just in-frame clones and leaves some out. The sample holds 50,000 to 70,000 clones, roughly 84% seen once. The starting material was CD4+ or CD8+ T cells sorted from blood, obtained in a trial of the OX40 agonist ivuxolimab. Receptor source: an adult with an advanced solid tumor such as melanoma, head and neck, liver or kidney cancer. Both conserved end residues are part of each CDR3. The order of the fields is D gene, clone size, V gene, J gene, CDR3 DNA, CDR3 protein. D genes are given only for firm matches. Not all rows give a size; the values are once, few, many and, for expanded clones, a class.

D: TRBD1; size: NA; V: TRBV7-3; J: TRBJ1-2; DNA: TGTGCCAGCAGCCCAGGACAGGGGTATGGCTACACCTTC; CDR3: CASSPGQGYGYTF
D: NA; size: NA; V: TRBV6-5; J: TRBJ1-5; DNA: TGTGCCAGCAGTTACGCGGGGAGGAATCAGCCCCAGCATTTT; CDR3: CASSYAGRNQPQHF
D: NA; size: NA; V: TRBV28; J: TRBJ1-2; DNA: TGTGCCAGCAGTTTCGGACACAACTATGGCTACACCTTC; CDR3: CASSFGHNYGYTF
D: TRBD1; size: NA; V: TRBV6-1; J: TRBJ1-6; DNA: TGTGCCAGCAGTTCCCCGACAGGGTATAATTCACCCCTCCACTTT; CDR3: CASSSPTGYNSPLHF
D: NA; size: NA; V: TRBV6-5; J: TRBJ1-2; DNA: TGTGCCAGCAGTTACTCTTCATGGGATAGCTATGGCTACACCTTC; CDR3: CASSYSSWDSYGYTF
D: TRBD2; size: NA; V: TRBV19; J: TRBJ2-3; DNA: TGTGCCAGTAGTCTCGACGAGCCTAGCGGACGGAGAGATACGCAGTATTTT; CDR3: CASSLDEPSGRRDTQYF
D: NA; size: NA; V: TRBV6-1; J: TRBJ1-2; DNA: TGTGCCAGCAAAAGGGCCGGGTCCGATGGCTACACCTTC; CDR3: CASKRAGSDGYTF
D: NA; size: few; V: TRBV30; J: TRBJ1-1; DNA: TGTGCCTGGAGTAATCCTACGCAGGGTTTTAACACTGAAGCTTTCTTT; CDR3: CAWSNPTQGFNTEAFF
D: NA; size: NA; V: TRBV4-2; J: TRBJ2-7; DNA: TGTGCCAGCAGCCAAACTAATGCAGGGATCTTTGGCGAGCAGTACTTC; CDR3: CASSQTNAGIFGEQYF
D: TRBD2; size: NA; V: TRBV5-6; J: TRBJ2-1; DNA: TGTGCCAGCAGCGGGAGCGGGATGGGGAATGAGCAGTTCTTC; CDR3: CASSGSGMGNEQFF
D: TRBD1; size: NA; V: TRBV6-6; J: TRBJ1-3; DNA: TGTGCCAGCACTTTTGGGGGACAGGGGTATGGAAACACCATATATTTT; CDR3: CASTFGGQGYGNTIYF
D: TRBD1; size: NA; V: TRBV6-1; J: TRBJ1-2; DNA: TGTGCCAGCAGCCTAAGGACAGGGGCTAACTATGGCTACACCTTC; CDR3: CASSLRTGANYGYTF
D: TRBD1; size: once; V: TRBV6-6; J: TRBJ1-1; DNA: TGTGCCAGCAGTTCCCCACAGGGGTACACTGAAGCTTTCTTT; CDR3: CASSSPQGYTEAFF
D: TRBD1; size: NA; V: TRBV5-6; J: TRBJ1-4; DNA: TGTGCCAGCAGCTCGCCAGGGGGCGCGGGTAATGAAAAACTGTTTTTT; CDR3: CASSSPGGAGNEKLFF
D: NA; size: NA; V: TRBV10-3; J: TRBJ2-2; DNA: TGTGCCATCAGTGAGCGACCAAGCACCGGGGAGCTGTTTTTT; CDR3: CAISERPSTGELFF
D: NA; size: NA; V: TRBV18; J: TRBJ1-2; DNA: TGTGCCAGCTCACCACCGCAAGGGCCCACAGGTGGCTACACCTTC; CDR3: CASSPPQGPTGGYTF